This entry lists 31 T cell receptor beta chains sequenced from one sample in a study of blood T cell repertoires in COVID-19. Clones were read by immunoSEQ multiplex PCR, and TCRdb kept only the in-frame ones, dropping some. The sample holds more than 150,000 clones, about 87% seen once. Sequenced: peripheral blood. The receptors originated from a man aged 35 to 55 with active or convalescent COVID-19.

The DNA for the CDR3 is TGCGCCAGCAGCCCGGGGACAGGCCTAAATCAGCCCCAGCATTTT. It codes for CASSPGTGLNQPQHF. This chain joins TRBV4-3 and TRBJ1-5, with 8 nucleotides matching TRBD1. The trim removed 4 bases at V and 4 bases at J, leaving 6 bases unmatched. The CDR3 is 15 residues long. Germline values: CDR1 LGHNA, CDR2 YSLEER.

J is TRBJ2-7 and V is TRBV11-2, with D possibly TRBD1 on 6 matching bases. CDR1 and CDR2 (germline): SGHAT, FQNNGV. Trimming left V 5 bases short and J 0 bases short, with 14 bases between. The CDR3 has 15 amino acids. The CDR3: CASSNPQTGSYEQYF. For the CDR3, the DNA is TGTGCCAGCAGCAACCCCCAGACAGGCTCCTACGAGCAGTACTTC.

The chain links TRBV28 to TRBJ2-4, with D perhaps TRBD1 (6 bases). V lost 8 bases, J lost 7 bases, and 6 bases lay in between. The CDR3 has 10 amino acids. Per the germline V gene, CDR1 is MDHEN and CDR2 is SYDVKM. CDR3 nucleotides: TGTGCCAGCCAGGGGAACATTCAGTACTTC. This gives the protein CASQGNIQYF.

The rearrangement links TRBV12-5 to TRBJ1-1; D call uncertain. V shed 5 bases and J shed 1 base, with 8 bases lying between them. This CDR3 spans 13 amino acids. Germline CDR1 is LGHNT and CDR2 is FRNRAP. CDR3 in DNA: TGTGCTAGTGGTCTCGGTAGGAACACTGAAGCTTTCTTT. Translation: CASGLGRNTEAFF.

The rearrangement joins TRBV5-1 to TRBJ2-1; 7 positions match TRBD2. Trimming cost V 5 bases and J 0 bases; bases outside gene matches: 8. Germline lookup yields CDR1 SGHRS and CDR2 YFSETQ. This CDR3 is 16 amino acids long. The CDR3 DNA sequence: TGCGCCAGCAGTCAAACTAGCGTGAGCTCCTACAATGAGCAGTTCTTC. Translated, it gives CASSQTSVSSYNEQFF.

This clone was observed a single time. The chain is built from TRBV20-1 and TRBJ1-6; no clear D. Germline CDR1 and CDR2: DFQATT and SNEGSKA (reference sequence). The CDR3 is 11 residues long. The ends were cut back, 3 bases at V and 14 bases at J, with 11 bases in the middle. Here the CDR3 DNA reads TGCAGTGCTAGGGCCCTAGCGGCCCTCCACTTT. Encoded protein: CSARALAALHF.

This clone occurred once. V gene TRBV6-1 combines with J gene TRBJ2-6; TRBD1 might be the D (6 bases). The CDR3 is made up of 18 amino acids. V shed 4 bases and J shed 2 bases, with 18 bases lying between them. Germline CDR1 MNHNS, CDR2 SASEGT. The CDR3 spells CASSALGQHWTGANVLTF. CDR3 nucleotide sequence: TGTGCCAGCAGTGCCCTCGGACAGCACTGGACTGGGGCCAACGTCCTGACTTTC.

The chain has TRBV28 and TRBJ2-7; D is possibly TRBD1 (6 bases). Germline CDR1 MDHEN, CDR2 SYDVKM. The V and J ends lost 5 bases and 7 bases respectively, with 21 bases between them. The CDR3 runs 15 residues. DNA of the CDR3: TGTGCCAGCAGTACCACAGGGTCCCCCCGAGGGGAGCAGTACTTC. Protein: CASSTTGSPRGEQYF.

This rearrangement joins TRBV4-1 to TRBJ2-7; 9 bases match TRBD1. The germline V gene encodes CDR1 MGHRA and CDR2 YSYEKL. The CDR3 sequence is 14 residues long. V lost 4 bases to trimming and J lost 2 bases; unmatched junction nucleotides: 3. DNA of the CDR3: TGCGCCAGCAGCCCCTGGGACAGGGCCTACGAGCAGTACTTC. It codes for CASSPWDRAYEQYF.

The rearrangement uses TRBV29-1 and TRBJ1-2; D unclear. The CDR3 spans 12 residues. Trimming took 0 bases from V and 8 from J, leaving 10 bases between them. Germline loops: CDR1 SQVTM, CDR2 ANQGSEA. In DNA form, the CDR3 reads TGCAGCGTTGAAGAGGGAGCCCGGGGCTACACCTTC. This encodes CSVEEGARGYTF.

The chain joins TRBV3-1 (or the pseudogene TRBV3-2) to TRBJ2-1; 10 positions agree with TRBD2. The germline V gene has CDR1 LGHDT and CDR2 YNNKEL (reference sequence). This CDR3 region has 17 residues. The junction had 8 bases not matched to a gene; V was cut back by 1 base and J by 5 bases. CDR3 residues: CASSQATSGELDNEQFF. The DNA for the CDR3 is TGTGCCAGCAGCCAAGCTACTAGCGGGGAACTGGACAATGAGCAGTTCTTC.

This rearrangement joins TRBV11-3 to TRBJ1-6; D may be TRBD1 (6 bases). The CDR3 runs to 18 residues. Looked up from germline, CDR1 is SGHNT and CDR2 is YENEEA. V was pared by 0 bases and J by 1 base, with 13 bases between. CDR3 residues: CASSLDPHRESYNSPLHF. Written as DNA, the CDR3 is TGTGCCAGCAGCTTAGATCCCCACAGGGAGTCCTATAATTCACCCCTCCACTTT.

The chain uses TRBV7-6 and TRBJ1-5, with D uncertain. CDR3 length: 13 residues. Deletions cut 5 bases from V and 3 bases from J, with 8 bases between. Germline V gives CDR1 SGHVS, CDR2 FNYEAQ. In nucleotides, the CDR3 is TGTGCCAGCAGCCCTAGCAACAATCAGCCCCAGCATTTT. Translating gives CASSPSNNQPQHF.

V gene TRBV7-9 combines with J gene TRBJ2-1; 9 nucleotides agree with TRBD2. V dropped 5 bases and J dropped 4; count of bases not matched to a gene: 6. The CDR3 loop spans 15 amino acids. CDR1 and CDR2 (germline): SEHNR, FQNEAQ (reference sequence). The CDR3 coding sequence is TGTGCCAGCAGCCCGATAGCGGGGGATTACAATGAGCAGTTCTTC. The encoded protein is CASSPIAGDYNEQFF.

The rearrangement links TRBV24-1 to TRBJ2-1; the match to TRBD2 covers 8 bases. The germline V gene has CDR1 KGHDR and CDR2 SFDVKD. V trimming: 4 bases; J trimming: 6 bases; junction bases outside the gene matches: 13. The CDR3 contains 17 residues. CDR3 bases: TGTGCCACCAGTGAACACGGCAGCGGGGGTCTCCCCAATGAGCAGTTCTTC. Its protein is CATSEHGSGGLPNEQFF.

J is TRBJ1-2 and V is TRBV9; 7 bases fit TRBD1. Per the germline V gene, CDR1 is SGDLS and CDR2 is YYNGEE. Losses at the gene ends were 5 bases for V and 5 bases for J; bases not matched to a gene: 15. CDR3 length equals 16 residues. Here the CDR3 DNA reads TGTGCCAGCAGATCGAGCGGCCGGGGACAGACATATGGCTACACCTTC. As protein: CASRSSGRGQTYGYTF.

This chain links TRBV4-2 with TRBJ1-6, with D possibly matching TRBD1 (5 bases). Trimming took 1 base from V and 8 from J, leaving 12 bases between them. CDR3 length: 15 amino acids. CDR1 is LGHNA, CDR2 YNFKEQ, per germline. CDR3 DNA: TGTGCCAGCAGCCAAGGGGAAACAGGCTATTCACCCCTCCACTTT. Protein: CASSQGETGYSPLHF.

The genes are TRBV6-1 and TRBJ1-2, with a tentative D call TRBD1 (6 bases). V lost 2 bases and J 2 bases, leaving 15 bases between the germline ends. The CDR3 has 16 amino acids. Per germline, CDR1 MNHNS and CDR2 SASEGT. CDR3 bases: TGTGCCAGCAGTGAATCCCAGGGGCTCGGGAACTATGGCTACACCTTC. The encoded protein is CASSESQGLGNYGYTF.

The chain is built from TRBV5-1 and TRBJ2-7, with D maybe TRBD2 (6 bases). The V gene's germline CDR1 is SGHRS and CDR2 YFSETQ. The CDR3 runs to 14 residues. Trimming took off 1 base at V and 6 bases at J, with 14 bases between the two ends. The CDR3 here is CASSLRVGGTEQYF. CDR3 coding DNA: TGCGCCAGCAGCTTGAGGGTGGGAGGAACCGAGCAGTACTTC.

The rearrangement links TRBV9 to TRBJ1-2, with D tentatively TRBD1 (6 bases). Germline CDR1 SGDLS, CDR2 YYNGEE. This CDR3 has 19 residues. V was pared by 8 bases and J by 1 base, with 30 bases between. The CDR3 protein is CAREGGGRDLSSLNYGYTF. CDR3 nucleotide sequence: TGTGCCAGGGAAGGTGGGGGCCGGGACCTTAGTTCCCTTAACTATGGCTACACCTTC.

This chain links TRBV27 with TRBJ2-6, with TRBD1 as a possible D gene (6 bases). CDR1 is MNHEY, CDR2 SMNVEV, per germline (reference sequence). The CDR3 sequence is 17 residues long. The V end lost 2 bases, the J end lost 2 bases, and 13 bases lay between the germline ends. Written as DNA, the CDR3 is TGTGCCAGCAGTTTAAAGCTTCCAGGGGCTGGGGCCAACGTCCTGACTTTC. Protein sequence: CASSLKLPGAGANVLTF.

The chain has TRBV6-5 and TRBJ2-7; 9 bases are shared with TRBD1. CDR3 length equals 15 residues. Germline CDR1 and CDR2: MNHEY and SVGAGI. V dropped 3 bases and J dropped 1; count of bases not matched to a gene: 4. The CDR3 DNA follows: TGTGCCAGCAGTTATTCCGGGACAGGGTCCTACGAGCAGTACTTC. Translating it yields CASSYSGTGSYEQYF.

This clone was counted a single time. J is TRBJ1-2 and V is TRBV19, with 7 bases lining up with TRBD1. Looked up from germline, CDR1 is LNHDA and CDR2 is SQIVND (reference sequence). This CDR3 comprises 13 residues. With V trimmed by 6 bases and J by 8 bases, 9 bases remained unmatched. The chain's CDR3 is CASSQGVLGGYTF. The CDR3 bases are TGTGCCAGTAGCCAGGGGGTCCTTGGGGGCTACACCTTC.

The V and J genes are TRBV5-6 and TRBJ2-7, with D perhaps matching TRBD2 (6 bases). The CDR3 covers 17 residues. V lost 10 bases and J lost 2, with 28 bases in between. CDR1 is SGHDT, CDR2 YYEEEE, per germline. CDR3 sequence (DNA): TGTGCCTCCCGAGGTACGCGGGGTCCGATTGCCACCTACGAGCAGTACTTC. Its protein is CASRGTRGPIATYEQYF.

This clone was observed a single time. The V gene is TRBV15, the J gene TRBJ2-5, with 10 bases identical to TRBD2. Trimming removed 6 bases from V and 3 bases from J; junction bases left unmatched: 4. The CDR3 totals 14 residues. Germline V gene sequence: CDR1 LNHNV, CDR2 YYDKDF (reference sequence). CDR3 nucleotides: TGTGCCACCAGGTTCGGACTAGCGGAAGAGACCCAGTACTTC. Translating gives CATRFGLAEETQYF.

The V call is TRBV29-1, the J call TRBJ2-5; TRBD2 might be the D (5 bases). Looked up from germline, CDR1 is SQVTM and CDR2 is ANQGSEA. CDR3 length equals 12 residues. The V end lost 3 bases, the J end lost 0 bases, and 5 bases lay between the germline ends. CDR3 loop: CSVEEDQETQYF. CDR3 in DNA: TGCAGCGTTGAGGAGGACCAAGAGACCCAGTACTTC.

This clone occurred a few times. This chain uses TRBV18 with TRBJ2-1; possibly TRBD2 for D (5 bases). CDR3 size: 14 residues. The V end was cut by 6 bases, the J end by 3 bases, with 12 bases between. Germline V lookup: CDR1 KGHSH, CDR2 LQKENI. This chain's CDR3 is CASSPSSVYNEQFF. DNA for the CDR3: TGTGCCAGCTCCCCTAGCAGCGTCTACAATGAGCAGTTCTTC.

V and J are TRBV4-1 and TRBJ1-6; tentatively, D is TRBD1 (6 bases). The germline V gene has CDR1 MGHRA and CDR2 YSYEKL. The V end was cut by 5 bases, the J end by 5 bases, with 19 bases between. CDR3 size: 17 residues. The CDR3 here is CASSFQPVGANNSPLHF. CDR3 in DNA: TGCGCCAGCAGCTTCCAACCGGTGGGGGCCAATAATTCACCCCTCCACTTT.

The chain carries TRBV2 and TRBJ1-5, with TRBD1 identical over 7 bases. Germline V lookup: CDR1 SNHLY, CDR2 FYNNEI. Trimming at V came to 6 bases and at J to 7 bases, leaving 9 bases not matched to a gene. The CDR3 is made up of 14 amino acids. DNA for the CDR3: TGTGCCAGCAGCGTAGACAGGGCAGGGCAGCCCCAGCATTTT. It yields the protein CASSVDRAGQPQHF.

This chain connects TRBV19 to TRBJ1-1; D possibly corresponds to TRBD1 (5 bases). The CDR3 covers 14 residues. V lost 9 bases and J 3 bases, leaving 17 bases between the germline ends. From germline, CDR1 is LNHDA and CDR2 SQIVND (reference sequence). CDR3 DNA: TGTGCCAGCACTCTAGGGGTTTGGGACACTGAAGCTTTCTTT. It translates to CASTLGVWDTEAFF.

This clone appeared a single time. The rearrangement joins TRBV18 to TRBJ1-1; perhaps TRBD1 as D (6 bases). This CDR3 has 17 amino acids. Germline assignment: CDR1 KGHSH and CDR2 LQKENI. Trimming pared 2 bases from V and 5 bases from J, leaving 21 bases between. The CDR3 loop reads CASSPTVGNRVQTEAFF. CDR3 bases: TGTGCCAGCTCACCAACCGTAGGGAACAGGGTACAGACTGAAGCTTTCTTT.